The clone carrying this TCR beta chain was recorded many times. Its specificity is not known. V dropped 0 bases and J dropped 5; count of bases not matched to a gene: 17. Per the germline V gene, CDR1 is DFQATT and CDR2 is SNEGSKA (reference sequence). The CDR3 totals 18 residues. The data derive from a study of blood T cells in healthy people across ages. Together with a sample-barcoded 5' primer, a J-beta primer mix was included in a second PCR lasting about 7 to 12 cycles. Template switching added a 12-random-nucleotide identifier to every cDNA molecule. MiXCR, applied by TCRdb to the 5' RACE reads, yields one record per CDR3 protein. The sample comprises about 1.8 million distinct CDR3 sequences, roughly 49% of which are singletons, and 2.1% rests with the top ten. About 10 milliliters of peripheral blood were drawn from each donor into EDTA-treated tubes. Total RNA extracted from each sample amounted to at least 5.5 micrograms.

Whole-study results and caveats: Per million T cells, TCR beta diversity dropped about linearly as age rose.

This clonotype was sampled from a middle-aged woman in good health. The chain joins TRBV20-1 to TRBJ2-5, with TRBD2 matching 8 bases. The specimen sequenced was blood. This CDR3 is CSARDLSPGGPISETQYF. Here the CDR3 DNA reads TGCAGTGCTAGAGATCTCTCACCGGGGGGGCCGATCAGTGAGACCCAGTACTTC.